These 14 T cell receptor beta chains originate from one sample sequenced in a study of cytomegalovirus exposure and HLA in healthy donors. Amplification used 60 Vbeta primers and 13 Jbeta primers. TCRdb's copy holds only in-frame clones and misses some; the assay was immunoSEQ multiplex PCR. The sample comprises 150,000 or so clones, roughly 80% of which are singletons, and 10% to 12% rests with the top ten. Sequenced: PBMCs. Receptors were obtained from a man aged 18 to 35 in good health and CMV-seropositive.

The J gene is TRBJ2-1, the V gene TRBV7-2; 12 bases map to TRBD2. Germline V CDR1 and CDR2: SGHTA, FQGNSA. There are 19 residues in the CDR3. V was pared by 0 bases and J by 7 bases, with 13 bases of the junction left unmatched. The CDR3 protein is CASSLAPRASGRAGNEQFF. The CDR3 bases are TGTGCCAGCAGCTTAGCACCAAGGGCTAGCGGGAGGGCCGGTAATGAGCAGTTCTTC.

V is TRBV7-6 and J is TRBJ1-1; TRBD1 agrees at 7 bases. Looked up from germline, CDR1 is SGHVS and CDR2 is FNYEAQ. The trim removed 5 bases at V and 6 bases at J, leaving 18 bases unmatched. This CDR3 is 17 amino acids long. CDR3 loop: CASSINRGTLIRSEAFF. The CDR3 coding sequence is TGTGCCAGCAGCATTAACAGGGGTACACTAATTCGGTCTGAAGCTTTCTTT.

This chain uses TRBV29-1 with TRBJ2-5; 15 bases are shared with TRBD2. There are 16 residues in the CDR3. Germline values: CDR1 SQVTM, CDR2 ANQGSEA. The ends lost 8 bases at V and 4 bases at J; junction bases unmatched: 11. CDR3 in amino acids: CSLAGLAGGLGETQYF. CDR3 nucleotide sequence: TGCAGCCTCGCAGGACTAGCGGGAGGGTTAGGAGAGACCCAGTACTTC.

In this sample, this clone turned up a few times. The chain carries TRBV4-1 and TRBJ2-7; 7 bases agree with TRBD1. J was trimmed by 1 base and V by 0 bases; bases with no gene match: 3. This CDR3 contains 15 residues. Germline values: CDR1 MGHRA, CDR2 YSYEKL. CDR3 DNA sequence: TGCGCCAGCAGCCAAGACAGGGGGAGATCCTACGAGCAGTACTTC. Its translation is CASSQDRGRSYEQYF.

This CDR3 is CASSPQVHNTEAFF. As DNA, the CDR3 is TGTGCCAGCAGCCCTCAGGTCCACAACACTGAAGCTTTCTTT. The V and J genes are TRBV9 and TRBJ1-1, with D unclear. V dropped 4 bases and J dropped 2 bases, with 12 bases sitting between them. The CDR3 has 14 amino acids. Per the germline V gene, CDR1 is SGDLS and CDR2 is YYNGEE.

This chain connects TRBV5-1 to TRBJ2-3; D ambiguous. The germline gives CDR1 SGHRS, CDR2 YFSETQ. Trimming removed 2 bases from V and 2 bases from J, with 3 bases in between. The CDR3 is made up of 12 amino acids. CDR3 DNA sequence: TGCGCCAGCAGCTTACACACAGATACGCAGTATTTT. Translated, it gives CASSLHTDTQYF.

The chain couples TRBV19 to TRBJ1-1, with D unclear. Germline values: CDR1 LNHDA, CDR2 SQIVND (reference sequence). This CDR3 is 13 amino acids long. Trimming took off 5 bases at V and 6 bases at J, with 13 bases between the two ends. CDR3 nucleotides: TGTGCCAGTAGTTACTACGGTCCGGCTGAAGCTTTCTTT. Its protein product is CASSYYGPAEAFF. Looking up the rest from reference TRBV19 and TRBJ1-1 gives the full variable domain: DGGITQSPKYLFRKEGQNVTLSCEQNLNHDAMYWYRQDPGQGLRLIYYSQIVNDFQKGDIAEGYSVSREKKESFPLTVTSAQKNPTAFYLCASSYYGPAEAFFGQGTRLTVV.

This sequence joins TRBV29-1 and TRBJ2-5; 11 positions agree with TRBD2. CDR1 is SQVTM and CDR2 is ANQGSEA in the germline V gene. The trim removed 6 bases at V and 3 bases at J, leaving 0 bases unmatched. CDR3 length: 12 amino acids. CDR3 amino acids: CSVGLAEETQYF. DNA for the CDR3: TGCAGCGTGGGACTAGCGGAAGAGACCCAGTACTTC.

The CDR3 nucleotides are TGTGCCACCGCCCGTGTGGGGGAGGGCCGGAATGAGCAGTTCTTC. Translating it yields CATARVGEGRNEQFF. The gene calls are TRBV19 and TRBJ2-1; 7 bases fit TRBD2. Germline V gives CDR1 LNHDA, CDR2 SQIVND (reference sequence). There are 15 residues in the CDR3. Trimming cost V 10 bases and J 7 bases; bases outside gene matches: 16.

The CDR3 loop reads CASSYTGWNTQYF. CDR3 nucleotides: TGTGCCAGCAGTTATACCGGGTGGAATACGCAGTATTTT. The chain joins TRBV6-5 to TRBJ2-3; D gene unclear. The CDR3 extends over 13 amino acids. V was clipped by 3 bases and J by 7 bases, with 11 bases between them. Germline lookup yields CDR1 MNHEY and CDR2 SVGAGI.

CDR3 sequence: CASSLVSGTLSYNEQFF. For the CDR3, the DNA is TGCGCCAGCAGCTTGGTTTCCGGGACTCTTTCCTACAATGAGCAGTTCTTC. The chain combines TRBV5-1 with TRBJ2-1, with TRBD2 as a possible D gene (6 bases). V dropped 0 bases and J dropped 1 base, with 14 bases sitting between them. CDR3 length equals 17 residues. CDR1 and CDR2 (germline): SGHRS, YFSETQ.

V usage is TRBV19 and J usage is TRBJ2-7; 7 positions agree with TRBD2. This CDR3 contains 13 residues. CDR1 and CDR2 from the germline V gene are LNHDA and SQIVND (reference sequence). Trimming at V came to 8 bases and at J to 3 bases, leaving 7 bases not matched to a gene. Written as DNA, the CDR3 is TGTGCCAGTCGAGCTAGCGGCGGCTACGAGCAGTACTTC. Its translation: CASRASGGYEQYF.

V is TRBV5-1 and J is TRBJ2-7; weak D call: TRBD1 (6 bases). This CDR3 contains 15 residues. CDR1 is SGHRS and CDR2 is YFSETQ in the germline V gene. Trimming removed 5 bases at V and 3 bases at J, with 18 bases between. CDR3 nucleotides: TGCGCCAGCAGGCCTAATTTAGGGGGAAACTACGAGCAGTACTTC. The encoded protein is CASRPNLGGNYEQYF. The full variable domain, rest sourced from reference TRBV5-1 and TRBJ2-7, is KAGVTQTPRYLIKTRGQQVTLSCSPISGHRSVSWYQQTPGQGLQFLFEYFSETQRNKGNFPGRFSGRQFSNSRSEMNVSTLELGDSALYLCASRPNLGGNYEQYFGPGTRLTVT.

V is TRBV29-1 and J is TRBJ2-4; 9 nucleotides agree with TRBD2. The CDR3 covers 12 residues. Trimming took 6 bases from V and 8 from J; bases not matched to a gene: 5. Germline CDR1 is SQVTM and CDR2 is ANQGSEA. Here the CDR3 DNA reads TGCAGCGTGGGGACTAGCAGAGACATTCAGTACTTC. The encoded protein is CSVGTSRDIQYF. Supplemented by reference TRBV29-1 and TRBJ2-4, the full variable domain reads SAVISQKPSRDICQRGTSLTIQCQVDSQVTMMFWYRQQPGQSLTLIATANQGSEATYESGFVIDKFPISRPNLTFSTLTVSNMSPEDSSIYLCSVGTSRDIQYFGAGTRLSVL.